The entry that follows covers one TCR beta chain sequence. Its cognate antigen is unknown. Reprocessing the 5' RACE reads, TCRdb reports a single entry for every CDR3 protein and omits DNA. The sample includes some 500,000 distinct CDR3 sequences. This record belongs to a study of T cells expressing NK-cell markers. The study's findings and limits: Expanded NKG2C+ T cell clones were not confirmed as HCMV-specific.

The CDR3 has 13 amino acids. Germline lookup yields CDR1 SGHRS and CDR2 YFSETQ. The source is a woman between 45 and 65 years old in good health. Material: blood T cells: a sorted CD56 or NKG2C T cell subset, CD4+ or CD8+ T cells, or bulk PBMC T cells (not recorded which). This chain links TRBV5-1 with TRBJ2-3. The CDR3 sequence is CASSLVVGGTQYF.